This T cell receptor (beta chain) was sequenced during a study of shared clonotypes between healthy human individuals. The deep-level immunoSEQ assay was used. Only in-frame clones appear in the TCRdb table, and some are missing; sequencing was by immunoSEQ multiplex PCR. The sample carries around 200,000 clones, 65% to 80% recorded once. This clone was seen a few times. The antigen remains unidentified. Whole-study findings and limits: Of the naive CD4 clonotypes, roughly 5% were shared across a few donors.

The CDR3 runs to 14 residues. Germline values: CDR1 SGDLS, CDR2 YYNGEE. Trimming removed 4 bases at V and 6 bases at J, with 16 bases between. J is TRBJ1-1 and V is TRBV9; D is possibly TRBD1 (6 bases). Sequencing was done on a sample of memory CD4+ T cells sorted from blood. Sample subset: CD45RA-negative fraction. The clonotype was recovered from a man younger than 45 in good health. The CDR3 region is CASSPQQGLAEAFF. The CDR3 DNA reads as TGTGCCAGCAGCCCCCAACAGGGCCTCGCTGAAGCTTTCTTT.